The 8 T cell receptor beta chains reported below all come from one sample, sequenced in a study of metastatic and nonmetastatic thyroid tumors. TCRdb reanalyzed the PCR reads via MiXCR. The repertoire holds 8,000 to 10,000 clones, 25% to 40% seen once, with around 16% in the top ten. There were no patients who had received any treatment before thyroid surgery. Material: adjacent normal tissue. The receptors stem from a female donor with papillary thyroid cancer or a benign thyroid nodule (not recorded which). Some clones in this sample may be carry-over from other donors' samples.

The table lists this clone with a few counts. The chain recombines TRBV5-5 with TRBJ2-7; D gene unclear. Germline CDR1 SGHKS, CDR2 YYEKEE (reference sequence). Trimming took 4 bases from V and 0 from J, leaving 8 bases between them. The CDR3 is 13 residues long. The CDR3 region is CASSPDISYEQYF. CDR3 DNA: TGTGCCAGCAGCCCTGACATCTCCTACGAGCAGTACTTC.

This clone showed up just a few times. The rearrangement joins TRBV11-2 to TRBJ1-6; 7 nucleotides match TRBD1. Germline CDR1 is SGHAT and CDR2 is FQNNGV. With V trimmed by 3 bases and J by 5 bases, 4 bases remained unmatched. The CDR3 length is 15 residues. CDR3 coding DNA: TGTGCCAGCAGCTTCCAGGGACAGAATAATTCACCCCTCCACTTT. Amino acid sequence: CASSFQGQNNSPLHF.

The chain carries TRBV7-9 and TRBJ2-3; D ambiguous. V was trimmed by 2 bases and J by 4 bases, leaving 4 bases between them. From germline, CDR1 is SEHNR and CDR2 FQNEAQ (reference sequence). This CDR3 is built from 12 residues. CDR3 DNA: TGTGCCAGCAGCTTACTTCCAGATACGCAGTATTTT. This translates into CASSLLPDTQYF.

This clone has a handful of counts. CDR3 in DNA: TGTGCCATCAGTGGTCAAGGCGCGGACACTGAAGCTTTCTTT. Its protein is CAISGQGADTEAFF. The chain uses TRBV10-3 and TRBJ1-1; D uncertain. The CDR3 has 14 amino acids. The germline V gene encodes CDR1 ENHRY and CDR2 SYGVKD. V was pared by 4 bases and J by 3 bases, with 12 bases between.

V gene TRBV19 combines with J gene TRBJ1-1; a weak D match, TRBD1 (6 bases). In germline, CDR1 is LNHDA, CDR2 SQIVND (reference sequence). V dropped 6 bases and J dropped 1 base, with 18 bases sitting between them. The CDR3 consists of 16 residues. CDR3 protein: CASRHTGLGWNTEAFF. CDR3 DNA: TGTGCCAGTAGACATACAGGGTTGGGTTGGAACACTGAAGCTTTCTTT.

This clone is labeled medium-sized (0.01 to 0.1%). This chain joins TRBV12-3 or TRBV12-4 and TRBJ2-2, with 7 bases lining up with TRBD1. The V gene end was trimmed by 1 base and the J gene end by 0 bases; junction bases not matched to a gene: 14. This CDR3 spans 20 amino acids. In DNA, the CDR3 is TGTGCCAGCAGTTTAGAAGAGACAGGGCTTTACGGGTCGAACACCGGGGAGCTGTTTTTT. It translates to CASSLEETGLYGSNTGELFF.

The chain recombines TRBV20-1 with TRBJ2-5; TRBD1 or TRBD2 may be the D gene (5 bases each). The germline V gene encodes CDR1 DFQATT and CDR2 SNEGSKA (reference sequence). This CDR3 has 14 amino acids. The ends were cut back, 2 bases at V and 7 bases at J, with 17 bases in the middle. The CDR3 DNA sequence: TGCAGTGCTAGAAGCGGCAGGGAGAGCGTGACCCAGTACTTC. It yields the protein CSARSGRESVTQYF.

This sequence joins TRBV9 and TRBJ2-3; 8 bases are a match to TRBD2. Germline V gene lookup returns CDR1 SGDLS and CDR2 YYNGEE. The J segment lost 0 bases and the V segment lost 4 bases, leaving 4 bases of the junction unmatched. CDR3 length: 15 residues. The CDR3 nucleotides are TGTGCCAGCAGCTTTCGACTAGCGAGCACAGATACGCAGTATTTT. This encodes CASSFRLASTDTQYF. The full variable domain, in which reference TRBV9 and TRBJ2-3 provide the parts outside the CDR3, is DSGVTQTPKHLITATGQRVTLRCSPRSGDLSVYWYQQSLDQGLQFLIQYYNGEERAKGNILERFSAQQFPDLHSELNLSSLELGDSALYFCASSFRLASTDTQYFGPGTRLTVL.